Following are 2 T cell receptor beta chains from one sample sequenced in a study of spatial heterogeneity in lung cancer (dated by TCRdb to the late 2010s). Receptors were amplified or captured by 5' RACE. Reads for this sample came from a NextSeq 500. Starting from the raw public reads, TCRdb applied fastp trimming at Q25, assembled clones with MiXCR and retained in-frame beta chains. Rows are combined by CDR3 protein, so each entry shows the most common genes and DNA. For this sample there are roughly 120,000 distinct CDR3 sequences; more than 9% appear just once. The ten largest account for roughly 15% of the sample. The sample's time point label, in plain terms: blood at routine non-recurrence follow-up after resection. Without any cell sorting, TCR sequencing was performed on whole RNA extracted either from tumor and nontumor lung tissue or from cryopreserved PBMC samples. Material: PBMCs, obtained at follow-up. The origin of the receptors is a male donor with early-stage non-small cell lung cancer.

There are many counts of this clonotype. This chain links TRBV7-9 with TRBJ1-1, with D maybe TRBD1 (6 bases). Germline lookup yields CDR1 SEHNR and CDR2 FQNEAQ (reference sequence). V lost 6 bases to trimming and J lost 3 bases, with 11 bases between them. CDR3 length equals 13 residues. The CDR3 coding sequence is TGTGCCAGCAGTACGGACAGCTACACTGAAGCTTTCTTT. Translating it yields CASSTDSYTEAFF.

This clonotype was counted ten times or more. This chain connects TRBV7-3 to TRBJ1-1; 8 nucleotides agree with TRBD1. The CDR3 totals 15 residues. Germline V CDR1 and CDR2: SGHTA, FQGTGA. V dropped 5 bases and J dropped 3; count of bases not matched to a gene: 8. CDR3 in DNA: TGTGCCAGCAGCCGTGGACAGGGCGCTTACACTGAAGCTTTCTTT. Translated, it gives CASSRGQGAYTEAFF.